This T cell receptor beta chain appears in the sequencing data of a study of cytomegalovirus exposure and HLA in healthy donors. Across the whole study: Researchers previously reported finding some 110 million unique TCR beta sequences from around 200 million T cells. Tens of millions of unique TCRs from HLA-typed donors were held in an early release of data.

This clone was observed a few times. Its antigen is unidentified. Germline V CDR1 and CDR2: SGHNT, YENEEA. The V end was cut by 3 bases, the J end by 6 bases, with 12 bases between. The CDR3 contains 13 residues. General study findings and limits: A previous analysis found most TCR beta V segments productive roughly 87% or roughly 30% of the time.

PCR employed 60 Vbeta and 13 Jbeta primers. Some clones are missing from TCRdb's copy, which holds only in-frame ones; the method was immunoSEQ multiplex PCR. The sample has 100,000 to 150,000 clones, roughly 78% seen once. The sequence derives from a man in his forties in good health and CMV-seronegative. The V call is TRBV11-3, the J call TRBJ2-7, with D maybe TRBD1 (5 bases). What was sequenced was PBMCs. The CDR3 DNA reads TGTGCCAGCAGCTTTACCCAGGGATCCGAGCAGTACTTC. This sequence encodes CASSFTQGSEQYF.